This T cell receptor beta chain was profiled in a study of early T cells in non-severe SARS-CoV-2 infection. Trimming took off 2 bases at V and 7 bases at J, with 5 bases between the two ends. This CDR3 region has 11 residues. Germline CDR1 is LGHNT and CDR2 is FRNRAP. TCRdb ran MiXCR on the 5' RACE reads and lists one entry per CDR3 protein. The table lists about 45,000 distinct CDR3 sequences, around a tenth of them singletons. The sequence derives from an adult who was a healthcare worker with PCR-confirmed SARS-CoV-2 infection or an uninfected control (not recorded which). The chain recombines TRBV12-5 with TRBJ1-1; D remains ambiguous. Input material: whole blood. The CDR3 DNA follows: TGTGCTAGTGGTTTGACAATTGAAGCTTTCTTT. Translated: CASGLTIEAFF.